The 24 T cell receptor beta chains below come from one sample, sequenced in a study of spatial heterogeneity in lung cancer. Noted time point: sample taken at primary tumor resection. TCRdb fed the 5' RACE reads into MiXCR, producing one record per CDR3 protein. The table has thousands of distinct CDR3 sequences, about a tenth seen once. These receptors' antigens are unknown. Whole-study results and caveats: Tumor mutation counts were tracked by expanded intratumoral alpha and beta TCR counts.

Sequenced here: lung tumor tissue, sampled at surgery. These receptors were obtained from a female donor with early-stage non-small cell lung cancer.

This clonotype is judged medium-sized. The CDR3 DNA is TGCAGTGCTAGAGTTTACAGGGGAATTAAGCATTTT. As protein: CSARVYRGIKHF. The rearrangement joins TRBV20-1 to TRBJ1-5; 7 bases are a match to TRBD1. After removal of 1 base from V and 14 bases from J, the junction contained 8 bases not matched to a gene. This CDR3 is built from 12 residues. Germline lookup yields CDR1 DFQATT and CDR2 SNEGSKA (reference sequence).

This clonotype is categorized as medium-sized (0.01 to 0.1%). Here the CDR3 reads CASSLLGRAKTEAFF. In DNA form, the CDR3 reads TGTGCCAGCAGCTTACTGGGTAGGGCCAAAACTGAAGCTTTCTTT. The rearrangement links TRBV11-2 to TRBJ1-1; D gene uncertain. V lost 2 bases, J lost 5 bases, and 15 bases lay in between. CDR3 size: 15 residues. Per germline, CDR1 SGHAT and CDR2 FQNNGV.

The gene calls are TRBV29-1 and TRBJ2-5; D gene unclear. The germline CDR1 and CDR2 sequences are SQVTM and ANQGSEA. V was pared by 3 bases and J by 5 bases, with 7 bases between. This CDR3 region has 11 residues. Here the CDR3 DNA reads TGCAGCGTTGAGCTGGGGGAGACCCAGTACTTC. Translated, it gives CSVELGETQYF.

V gene TRBV6-2 or TRBV6-3 combines with J gene TRBJ2-3, with 9 bases that match TRBD2. V lost 3 bases to trimming and J lost 3 bases; unmatched junction nucleotides: 10. Germline assignment: CDR1 MNHEY and CDR2 SVGEGT. The CDR3 covers 17 residues. The CDR3 DNA follows: TGTGCCAGCAGTTATGAGGCGGGGGGGAGACAAACAGATACGCAGTATTTT. Protein product: CASSYEAGGRQTDTQYF.

This clonotype appeared a few times. This chain links TRBV20-1 with TRBJ1-1, with a tentative D call TRBD1 (5 bases). The germline V gene encodes CDR1 DFQATT and CDR2 SNEGSKA (reference sequence). V shed 5 bases and J shed 1 base, with 5 bases lying between them. This CDR3 is built from 11 residues. The CDR3 reads CSAGQNTEAFF. In DNA form, the CDR3 reads TGCAGTGCTGGACAGAACACTGAAGCTTTCTTT.

This clonotype qualifies as medium-sized. J is TRBJ2-2 and V is TRBV9; possibly TRBD1 for D (6 bases). The CDR3 contains 17 residues. CDR1 and CDR2 from the germline V gene are SGDLS and YYNGEE. The V gene lost 6 bases and the J gene lost 0 bases, with 18 bases spanning the gap. The CDR3 nucleotides read TGTGCCAGCACCACACCCGGGTACAGGGCGAACACCGGGGAGCTGTTTTTT. Protein product: CASTTPGYRANTGELFF.

This clonotype came up a few times. This sequence joins TRBV2 and TRBJ2-7, with 8 bases fitting TRBD1. The CDR3 is 14 residues long. Germline CDR1 and CDR2: SNHLY and FYNNEI. The J segment lost 3 bases and the V segment lost 5 bases, leaving 6 bases of the junction unmatched. The CDR3 region is CASSRAGGDYEQYF. DNA for the CDR3: TGTGCCAGCAGTCGGGCAGGGGGCGACTACGAGCAGTACTTC.

This clonotype is categorized as medium-sized. The genes are TRBV7-9 and TRBJ1-1, with TRBD1 as a possible D gene (5 bases). Trimming stripped 3 bases from V and 7 bases from J, with 18 bases between. The CDR3 has 15 amino acids. Germline V lookup: CDR1 SEHNR, CDR2 FQNEAQ (reference sequence). For the CDR3, the DNA is TGTGCCAGCAGCTTGACAGCCGGGGGAGCGATTGAAGCTTTCTTT. It encodes CASSLTAGGAIEAFF.

J is TRBJ1-4 and V is TRBV4-3, with D possibly matching TRBD1 (5 bases). Germline V lookup: CDR1 LGHNA, CDR2 YSLEER. This CDR3 comprises 18 residues. V was pared by 3 bases and J by 0 bases, with 17 bases between. CDR3 coding DNA: TGCGCCAGCAGCCAGGACGGACTAGTGACAGCAACTAATGAAAAACTGTTTTTT. It specifies CASSQDGLVTATNEKLFF.

Comments on this clonotype: This may arise from a read error, as a much more abundant clone is one base away. This rearrangement joins TRBV7-2 to TRBJ2-2; D unclear. Germline V CDR1 and CDR2: SGHTA, FQGNSA. There are 11 residues in the CDR3. Trimming cost V 7 bases and J 8 bases, with 8 bases left between them. CDR3 sequence (DNA): TGTGCCAGCACACGTGGGGGGGAGCTGTTTTTT. Its translation: CASTRGGELFF.

By frequency in the sample, this clonotype is medium-sized (0.01 to 0.1%). The chain is built from TRBV6-1 and TRBJ2-3, with TRBD1 as a possible D gene (5 bases). This CDR3 comprises 14 residues. Germline CDR1 and CDR2: MNHNS and SASEGT. Trimming shortened V by 7 bases and J by 2 bases, and 13 bases separated the two germline ends. The CDR3: CASMSGLITDTQYF. CDR3 sequence (DNA): TGTGCCAGCATGTCAGGGTTGATCACAGATACGCAGTATTTT.

This clonotype was seen more than once but under ten times. The chain uses TRBV3-1 and TRBJ2-3; TRBD2 matches at 8 bases. Germline loops: CDR1 LGHDT, CDR2 YNNKEL (reference sequence). The CDR3 totals 16 residues. Trimming removed 5 bases from V and 0 bases from J; junction bases left unmatched: 7. The DNA of the CDR3 is TGTGCCAGCAGCGCACGGGGGGGTCTTAGCACAGATACGCAGTATTTT. Encoded protein: CASSARGGLSTDTQYF.

The chain carries TRBV29-1 and TRBJ2-7, with TRBD1 matching 7 bases. CDR1 is SQVTM and CDR2 is ANQGSEA in the germline V gene. V shed 4 bases, J shed 1 base, and the junction held 1 base outside the gene matches. The CDR3 covers 12 residues. The CDR3 here is CSVATGSYEQYF. As DNA, the CDR3 is TGCAGCGTTGCGACAGGGTCCTACGAGCAGTACTTC.

This clonotype was counted only a few times. The chain joins TRBV5-4 to TRBJ1-3; perhaps TRBD1 as D (6 bases). The V and J ends lost 9 bases and 0 bases respectively, with 16 bases between them. Germline V gene data show CDR1 as SGHNT and CDR2 as YYREEE (reference sequence). The CDR3 totals 15 residues. Here the CDR3 reads CATGDRRSSGNTIYF. Here the CDR3 DNA reads TGTGCCACTGGCGACAGGCGCAGCTCTGGAAACACCATATATTTT.

The rearrangement links TRBV10-3 to TRBJ1-1, with D perhaps TRBD1 (6 bases). The V and J ends lost 6 bases and 2 bases respectively, with 13 bases between them. The germline CDR1 and CDR2 sequences are ENHRY and SYGVKD. The length of the CDR3 is 14 residues. The DNA of the CDR3 is TGTGCCATCAGCGAACAGGGTTTAAACACTGAAGCTTTCTTT. This gives the protein CAISEQGLNTEAFF.

V gene TRBV12-3 or TRBV12-4 combines with J gene TRBJ1-2; 7 nucleotides match TRBD1. The CDR3 totals 15 residues. V trimming: 0 bases; J trimming: 8 bases; junction bases outside the gene matches: 9. The CDR3 DNA reads TGTGCCAGCAGTTTAGCGATAGGACAGGTCCACGGCTACACCTTC. Translated, it gives CASSLAIGQVHGYTF.

By share, this clonotype ranks as large (0.1 to 1%). The chain uses TRBV25-1 and TRBJ1-1; D not resolved. The ends were cut back, 1 base at V and 1 base at J, with 7 bases in the middle. This CDR3 region has 14 residues. CDR1 MGHDK and CDR2 SYGVNS come from the germline V gene. CDR3 DNA sequence: TGTGCCAGCAGTGAATTTGGGAAGAACACTGAAGCTTTCTTT. This encodes CASSEFGKNTEAFF.

In this sample, this clonotype is medium-sized (0.01 to 0.1%). CDR3 DNA sequence: TGTGCCAGCTCCCGAGCGGGGGGGCGTAATGAGCAGTTCTTC. Protein product: CASSRAGGRNEQFF. The V and J genes are TRBV6-2 or TRBV6-3 and TRBJ2-1; TRBD2 matches at 10 bases. The germline CDR1 and CDR2 sequences are MNHEY and SVGEGT. CDR3 length: 14 amino acids. J gave up 7 bases and V 8 bases, and 8 bases lay outside the gene matches.

This clonotype is medium-sized. The CDR3 loop reads CASSSFGDTEAFF. In DNA, the CDR3 is TGTGCCAGCAGTTCCTTCGGGGACACTGAAGCTTTCTTT. The chain carries TRBV12-3 or TRBV12-4 and TRBJ1-1, with D unclear. The CDR3 is 13 amino acids. Between the trimmed V and J ends, which lost 4 bases and 3 bases, there was a span of 9 bases.

This clonotype was counted only a few times. V gene TRBV7-8 combines with J gene TRBJ2-2, with a tentative D call TRBD1 (7 bases). The CDR3 runs 17 residues. V was shortened by 1 base and J by 6 bases, with 18 bases between the two germline ends. In germline, CDR1 is SGHVS, CDR2 FQNEAQ. The CDR3 region has the DNA TGTGCCAGCAGCTTAGTGGGGGGACAGTGGTCCGCCGGGGAGCTGTTTTTT. It yields the protein CASSLVGGQWSAGELFF.

The chain couples TRBV20-1 to TRBJ2-3; maybe TRBD1 (6 bases). V was clipped by 6 bases and J by 2 bases, with 15 bases between them. Germline V gene data show CDR1 as DFQATT and CDR2 as SNEGSKA (reference sequence). The CDR3 covers 14 residues. CDR3 in amino acids: CSAPPKGVTDTQYF. The CDR3 nucleotides are TGCAGTGCCCCCCCGAAGGGGGTCACAGATACGCAGTATTTT.

This clonotype has only a few counts. This chain joins TRBV6-2 or TRBV6-3 and TRBJ1-1; D gene unclear. This CDR3 contains 13 residues. The germline V and J ends were trimmed by 4 bases and 6 bases, with 12 bases remaining between them. Germline CDR1 is MNHEY and CDR2 is SVGEGT. The CDR3 sequence is CASSFSRSPEAFF. Written as DNA, the CDR3 is TGTGCCAGCAGTTTCTCTCGGAGCCCTGAAGCTTTCTTT.

This chain joins TRBV4-2 and TRBJ2-2; D remains unclear. Trimming stripped 4 bases from V and 7 bases from J, with 7 bases between. The CDR3 spans 12 residues. From germline, CDR1 is LGHNA and CDR2 YNFKEQ. CDR3 coding DNA: TGTGCCAGCAGCCCGTGGGACGGGGAGCTGTTTTTT. It is translated as CASSPWDGELFF.

Sample share makes this clonotype medium-sized. This chain links TRBV14 with TRBJ2-7, with D perhaps being TRBD1 or TRBD2 (5 bases each). Germline CDR1 and CDR2: SGHDN and FVKESK. CDR3 length: 14 amino acids. Trimming shortened V by 1 base and J by 7 bases, and 14 bases separated the two germline ends. The CDR3 here is CASSQGGIGAEQYF. CDR3 nucleotide sequence: TGTGCCAGCAGCCAAGGGGGAATCGGGGCAGAGCAGTACTTC.